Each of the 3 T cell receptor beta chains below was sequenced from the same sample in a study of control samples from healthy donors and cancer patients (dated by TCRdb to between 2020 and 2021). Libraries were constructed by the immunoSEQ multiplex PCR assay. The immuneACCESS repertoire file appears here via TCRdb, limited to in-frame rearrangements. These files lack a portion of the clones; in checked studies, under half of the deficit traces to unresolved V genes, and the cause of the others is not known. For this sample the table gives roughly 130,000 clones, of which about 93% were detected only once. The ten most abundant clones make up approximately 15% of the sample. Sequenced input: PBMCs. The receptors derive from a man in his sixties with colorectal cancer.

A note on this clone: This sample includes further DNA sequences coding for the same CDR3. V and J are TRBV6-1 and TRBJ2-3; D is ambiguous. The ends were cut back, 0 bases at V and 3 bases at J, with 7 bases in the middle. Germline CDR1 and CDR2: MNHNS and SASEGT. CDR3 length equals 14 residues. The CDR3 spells CASSEAGLTDTQYF. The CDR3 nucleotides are TGTGCCAGCAGTGAAGCAGGGCTGACAGATACGCAGTATTTT.

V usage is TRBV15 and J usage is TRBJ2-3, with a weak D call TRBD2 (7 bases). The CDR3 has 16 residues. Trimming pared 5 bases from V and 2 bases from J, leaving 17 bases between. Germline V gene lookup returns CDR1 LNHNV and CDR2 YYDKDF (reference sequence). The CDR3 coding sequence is TGTGCCACCAGCCACGCCCCGGGGGGCATCACAGATACGCAGTATTTT. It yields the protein CATSHAPGGITDTQYF.

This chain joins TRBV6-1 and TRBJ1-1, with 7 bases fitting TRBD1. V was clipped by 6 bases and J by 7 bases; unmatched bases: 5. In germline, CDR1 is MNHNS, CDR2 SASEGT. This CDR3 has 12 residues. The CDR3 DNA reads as TGTGCCAGCAGCCACCGACAGGGTGAAGCTTTCTTT. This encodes CASSHRQGEAFF.